This T cell receptor beta chain originates from a study of T cell responses to AZD1222 COVID-19 vaccine. Findings of the study overall: Without day 14 samples, only post-peak T cell repertoires were studied.

Only in-frame clones appear in the TCRdb table, and some are missing; sequencing was by immunoSEQ multiplex PCR. The table includes about 140,000 clones, 90% detected once. The germline V gene encodes CDR1 SNHLY and CDR2 FYNNEI. This CDR3 region has 17 residues. The V end was cut by 8 bases, the J end by 3 bases, with 20 bases between. This clone has at least ten counts. Its antigen is not known. The starting material was peripheral blood, obtained 28 days after the second AZD1222 dose. The chain carries TRBV2 and TRBJ1-6; D is unresolved. This clonotype was obtained from an adult who received the AZD1222 COVID-19 vaccine. CDR3 coding DNA: TGTGCCAGCCTCGGATTCCACCCATATCTCTATAATTCACCCCTCCACTTT. It translates to CASLGFHPYLYNSPLHF.